The source of this T cell receptor beta chain is a study of OX40 agonist ivuxolimab in advanced cancers. Study overall: Patients received intravenous ivuxolimab every 2 weeks at 0.01 to 10 mg/kg. Checkpoint inhibitors had been given previously to 35% to 50% of patients.

Concerning this clone itself: The antigen is undetermined.

General study points: Normalized T-cell clonal expansion was also low in a subset of nonresponders.

TCRdb's table, derived via immunoSEQ multiplex PCR, lists solely in-frame clones and lacks some. Of tens of thousands of clones in the sample, approximately 86% were seen once. The CDR3 is made up of 14 amino acids. V lost 0 bases and J lost 0, with 4 bases in between. Looked up from germline, CDR1 is SGHVS and CDR2 is FQNEAQ. This chain links TRBV7-8 with TRBJ2-3; D is unresolved. This specimen consisted of CD4+ or CD8+ T cells sorted from blood, obtained in a trial of the OX40 agonist ivuxolimab. The origin of this receptor is an adult with an advanced solid tumor such as melanoma, head and neck, liver or kidney cancer. CDR3 region: CASSLARSTDTQYF. The CDR3 coding sequence is TGTGCCAGCAGCTTAGCGCGGAGCACAGATACGCAGTATTTT.